This T cell receptor beta chain was recorded in a study of blood T cells in healthy people across ages. The authors ran a second PCR of about 6 to 11 cycles using a sample-barcoded 5' primer and a J-beta primer mix. TCRdb re-called the 5' RACE reads through MiXCR, storing one row per CDR3 protein. The sample has 500,000 to 600,000 distinct CDR3 sequences; approximately 27% are singletons. Study conclusions and caveats: Across samples, TCR beta diversity tracked strongly with naive T cell percentage. Versus aged donors, long-lived donors had higher diversity and more naive CD4+ cells.

Drawn from each donor were 8.5 to 10 milliliters of peripheral blood. In this sample, this clonotype turned up many times. The antigen is unknown. The sequence was collected from a woman aged 65 to 85 in good health. Sequences were obtained from blood.

In DNA, the CDR3 is TGTGCCAGCCGGGACAGGGGTGCGGAGACCCAGTACTTC. Translation: CASRDRGAETQYF. The V gene is TRBV12-3 or TRBV12-4, the J gene TRBJ2-5; 10 nucleotides agree with TRBD1. V shed 8 bases and J 5 bases; nucleotides not matched to a gene: 5. The CDR3 is made up of 13 amino acids.